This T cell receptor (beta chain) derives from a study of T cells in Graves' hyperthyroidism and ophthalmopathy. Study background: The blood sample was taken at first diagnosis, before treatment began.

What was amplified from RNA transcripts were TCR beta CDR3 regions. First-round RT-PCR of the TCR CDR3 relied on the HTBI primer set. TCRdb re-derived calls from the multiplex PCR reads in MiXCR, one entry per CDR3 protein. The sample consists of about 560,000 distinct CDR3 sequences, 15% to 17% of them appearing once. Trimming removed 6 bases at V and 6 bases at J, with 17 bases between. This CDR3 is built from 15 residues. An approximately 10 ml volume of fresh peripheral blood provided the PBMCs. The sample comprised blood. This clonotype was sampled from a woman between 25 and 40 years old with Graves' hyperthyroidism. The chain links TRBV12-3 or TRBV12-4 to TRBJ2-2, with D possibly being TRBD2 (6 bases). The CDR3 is CASSPVGGSAGELFF. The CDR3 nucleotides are TGTGCCAGCAGCCCCGTTGGGGGGTCCGCCGGGGAGCTGTTTTTT.